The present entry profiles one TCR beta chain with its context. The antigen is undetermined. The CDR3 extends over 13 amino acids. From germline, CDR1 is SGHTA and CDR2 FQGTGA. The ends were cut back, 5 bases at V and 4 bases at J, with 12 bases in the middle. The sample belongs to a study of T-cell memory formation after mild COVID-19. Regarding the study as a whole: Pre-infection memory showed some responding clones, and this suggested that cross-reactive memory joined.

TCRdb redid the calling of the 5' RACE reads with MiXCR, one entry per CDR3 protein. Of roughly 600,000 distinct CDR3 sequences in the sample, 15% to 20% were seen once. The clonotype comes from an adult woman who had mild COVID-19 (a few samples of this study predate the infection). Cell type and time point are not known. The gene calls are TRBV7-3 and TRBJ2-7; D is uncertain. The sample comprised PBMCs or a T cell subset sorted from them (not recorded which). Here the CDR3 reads CASSTHHGYEQYF. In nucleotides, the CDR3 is TGTGCCAGCAGCACCCACCATGGATACGAGCAGTACTTC.